The 7 T cell receptor beta chains presented below share a single source sample, sequenced in a study of T cell repertoires in cytomegalovirus infection. TCRdb ran MiXCR on the reads and lists one entry per CDR3 protein. This sample yields hundreds of thousands of distinct CDR3 sequences, of which around 35% are seen a single time; 15% to 20% belongs to the top ten. What these receptors recognize is not known. Sequencing was performed on cultured PBMCs, taken from culture after CMV antigen stimulation. Receptors originate from a human donor in good health (CMV status not recorded). Some clones in this sample may be carry-over from other donors' samples.

Ten or more counts support this clonotype. The rearrangement joins TRBV7-8 to TRBJ1-1; D is ambiguous. The V end was cut by 2 bases, the J end by 2 bases, with 9 bases between. The CDR3 is 14 residues long. CDR1 and CDR2 from the germline V gene are SGHVS and FQNEAQ. For the CDR3, the DNA is TGTGCCAGCAGCTTAAGTGCCAGAAACACTGAAGCTTTCTTT. The encoded protein is CASSLSARNTEAFF.

This clonotype was counted between two and nine times. The rearrangement links TRBV19 to TRBJ2-3; D not resolved. This CDR3 is built from 13 residues. V gave up 7 bases and J gave up 4 bases, with 12 bases separating them. From germline, CDR1 is LNHDA and CDR2 SQIVND (reference sequence). As DNA, the CDR3 is TGTGCCAGTACCCATCCCCAGGCAGATACGCAGTATTTT. This gives the protein CASTHPQADTQYF. Complete variable domain (other parts from reference TRBV19 and TRBJ2-3): DGGITQSPKYLFRKEGQNVTLSCEQNLNHDAMYWYRQDPGQGLRLIYYSQIVNDFQKGDIAEGYSVSREKKESFPLTVTSAQKNPTAFYLCASTHPQADTQYFGPGTRLTVL.

CDR3 sequence: CASSLRDAYEQYF. The CDR3 coding sequence is TGTGCCAGCTCACTGCGGGACGCCTACGAGCAGTACTTC. The chain carries TRBV18 and TRBJ2-7; D is perhaps TRBD2 (6 bases). The CDR3 totals 13 residues. The germline gives CDR1 KGHSH, CDR2 LQKENI. V dropped 4 bases and J dropped 2 bases, with 9 bases sitting between them.

The chain combines TRBV11-2 with TRBJ2-3, with D unresolved. This CDR3 has 14 residues. Trimming removed 4 bases from V and 5 bases from J, with 13 bases in between. Germline V gives CDR1 SGHAT, CDR2 FQNNGV. Written as DNA, the CDR3 is TGTGCCAGCAGCTCTTCCCGGATTGGAGATACGCAGTATTTT. Translation gives CASSSSRIGDTQYF.

This clonotype was recorded a few times. The genes are TRBV4-1 and TRBJ2-5; D unresolved. CDR3 size: 13 residues. CDR1 and CDR2 (germline): MGHRA, YSYEKL. The V end was cut by 4 bases, the J end by 1 base, with 7 bases between. The CDR3 sequence: CASSLLPQETQYF. In DNA form, the CDR3 reads TGCGCCAGCAGCCTTCTCCCCCAAGAGACCCAGTACTTC.

The chain is built from TRBV10-3 and TRBJ2-5; D unresolved. Germline V gene data show CDR1 as ENHRY and CDR2 as SYGVKD. Deletions cut 6 bases from V and 1 base from J, with 9 bases between. The CDR3 totals 13 residues. The CDR3 loop is CAISTDVQETQYF. The CDR3 DNA reads as TGTGCCATCAGCACGGACGTCCAAGAGACCCAGTACTTC.

This clonotype was counted only a few times. The rearrangement joins TRBV7-2 to TRBJ2-3; possibly TRBD2 for D (5 bases). Germline lookup yields CDR1 SGHTA and CDR2 FQGNSA. Trimming took off 4 bases at V and 5 bases at J, with 10 bases between the two ends. The CDR3 contains 13 residues. CDR3 nucleotides: TGTGCCAGCAGCTCGAGGACTGGAGATACGCAGTATTTT. It translates to CASSSRTGDTQYF.